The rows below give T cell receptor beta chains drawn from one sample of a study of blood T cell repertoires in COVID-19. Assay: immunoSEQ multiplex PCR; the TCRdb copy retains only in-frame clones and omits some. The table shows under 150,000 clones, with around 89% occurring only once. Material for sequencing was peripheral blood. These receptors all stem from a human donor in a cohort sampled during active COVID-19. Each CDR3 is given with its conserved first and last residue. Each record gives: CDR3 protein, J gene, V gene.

CDR3aa: CASSRLAAYYNEQFF
j_gene: TRBJ2-1
v_gene: TRBV9

CDR3aa: CASSSSGTSTDTQYF
j_gene: TRBJ2-3
v_gene: TRBV28

CDR3aa: CASSLGGGDTEAFF
j_gene: TRBJ1-1
v_gene: TRBV5-1

CDR3aa: CASSHGQGGHTQYF
j_gene: TRBJ2-3
v_gene: TRBV14

CDR3aa: CASSPRETQYF
j_gene: TRBJ2-5
v_gene: TRBV28

CDR3aa: CASSAGQGAFYEQYF
j_gene: TRBJ2-7
v_gene: TRBV2

CDR3aa: CASSSRDREGETQYF
j_gene: TRBJ2-5
v_gene: TRBV19

CDR3aa: CASSRTGTSGGHHQETQYF
j_gene: TRBJ2-5
v_gene: TRBV6-6

CDR3aa: CASSPTLSGAEEIETQYF
j_gene: TRBJ2-5
v_gene: TRBV4-2

CDR3aa: CASSPDYSNQPQHF
j_gene: TRBJ1-5
v_gene: TRBV7-9

CDR3aa: CASSEGRGYTEAFF
j_gene: TRBJ1-1
v_gene: TRBV10-2

CDR3aa: CASSNGLAEGTQYF
j_gene: TRBJ2-3
v_gene: TRBV5-1

CDR3aa: CASSMVLAGDYEQYF
j_gene: TRBJ2-7
v_gene: TRBV19

CDR3aa: CASSAYQTDTQYF
j_gene: TRBJ2-3
v_gene: TRBV9

CDR3aa: CASGPHRAITSGANVLTF
j_gene: TRBJ2-6
v_gene: TRBV7-9

CDR3aa: CASSATDNTNYGYTF
j_gene: TRBJ1-2
v_gene: TRBV5-5

CDR3aa: CASSEVRFGGGGGLTYEQYF
j_gene: TRBJ2-7
v_gene: TRBV10-2

CDR3aa: CASSMLLDRGLVCPLGEQYF
j_gene: TRBJ2-7
v_gene: TRBV19

CDR3aa: CASSSLPQGVSNQPQHF
j_gene: TRBJ1-5
v_gene: TRBV5-1

CDR3aa: CASSLGGFTF
j_gene: TRBJ1-2
v_gene: TRBV7-9

CDR3aa: CASSYNGGNTEAFF
j_gene: TRBJ1-1
v_gene: TRBV6-5

CDR3aa: CASSLVPGQGNYEQYF
j_gene: TRBJ2-7
v_gene: TRBV7-2

CDR3aa: CASSSLTGGALSSYNEQFF
j_gene: TRBJ2-1
v_gene: TRBV28

CDR3aa: CASSTGREGRNEQFF
j_gene: TRBJ2-1
v_gene: TRBV6-5

CDR3aa: CASSALGQPLGDGYTF
j_gene: TRBJ1-2
v_gene: TRBV2

CDR3aa: CASITHGGSNTEAFF
j_gene: TRBJ1-1
v_gene: TRBV6-5

CDR3aa: CASSKGLAGGPDTQYF
j_gene: TRBJ2-3
v_gene: TRBV19

CDR3aa: CATSDPQGTGETQYF
j_gene: TRBJ2-5
v_gene: TRBV24-1

CDR3aa: CASSEELENTEAFF
j_gene: TRBJ1-1
v_gene: TRBV2

CDR3aa: CASSRRGPGFQETQYF
j_gene: TRBJ2-5
v_gene: TRBV7-9

CDR3aa: CASSLMTSGQNNEQFF
j_gene: TRBJ2-1
v_gene: TRBV5-1

CDR3aa: CASSPGLSSYEQYF
j_gene: TRBJ2-7
v_gene: TRBV18

CDR3aa: CASSGPAAGDTDTQYF
j_gene: TRBJ2-3
v_gene: TRBV28

CDR3aa: CASSMGGGRASYEQYF
j_gene: TRBJ2-7
v_gene: TRBV19

CDR3aa: CASTLDSHGNYEQYF
j_gene: TRBJ2-7
v_gene: TRBV27

CDR3aa: CASSPASGSGYF
j_gene: TRBJ2-3
v_gene: TRBV28

CDR3aa: CASSYRTGSYEQYF
j_gene: TRBJ2-7
v_gene: TRBV5-6

CDR3aa: CATSGIAGGIDTQYF
j_gene: TRBJ2-3
v_gene: TRBV24-1

CDR3aa: CASSLLVDPTYNEQFF
j_gene: TRBJ2-1
v_gene: TRBV11-1

CDR3aa: CASSFGTTPNQPQHF
j_gene: TRBJ1-5
v_gene: TRBV5-6

CDR3aa: CASSPSSSSYNEQFF
j_gene: TRBJ2-1
v_gene: TRBV2

CDR3aa: CASSSRGPNSPLHF
j_gene: TRBJ1-6
v_gene: TRBV6-5

CDR3aa: CASRTGARMDTQYF
j_gene: TRBJ2-3
v_gene: TRBV6-5

CDR3aa: CSVESSLDVYEQFF
j_gene: TRBJ2-1
v_gene: TRBV29-1

CDR3aa: CASSQGIASGRYEQYF
j_gene: TRBJ2-7
v_gene: TRBV4-1

CDR3aa: CASSPRLAGRQSSYNEQFF
j_gene: TRBJ2-1
v_gene: TRBV7-9